This T cell receptor (beta chain) was documented in a study of cytomegalovirus exposure and HLA in healthy donors. The primer mix had 60 Vbeta and 13 Jbeta primers. Clones were sequenced by immunoSEQ multiplex PCR, and TCRdb holds only the in-frame ones, with some missing. Of fewer than 200,000 clones listed, about 90% are singletons. Trimming stripped 5 bases from V and 7 bases from J, with 12 bases between. Germline CDR1 reads MNHEY; CDR2 reads SMNVEV (reference sequence). This CDR3 is built from 13 residues. The TCR originated in a girl under two years old in good health and CMV-seronegative. Sequenced sample: PBMCs. The chain links TRBV27 to TRBJ1-5; maybe TRBD1 (6 bases). The chain's CDR3 is CASSPTGKQPQHF. In nucleotides, the CDR3 is TGTGCCAGCAGTCCAACAGGGAAACAGCCCCAGCATTTT.